Reported below is one T cell receptor (beta chain). Per the study methods: How many nucleated cells were present was estimated from reference gene primer amplification. Sequencing used immunoSEQ multiplex PCR; TCRdb keeps in-frame clones, though not all of them. V and J calls and clone size are copied from that table; D and trimming were computed from the DNA. Here the sample spans nearly 90,000 clones, about 91% being singletons. The data are from a study of blood T cell repertoires in COVID-19. Turning to the study itself: Both acute and convalescent COVID-19 samples were obtained from the United States, Italy and Spain. Sources were T cells, B-cell-depleted T cells, or PBMCs; the material itself was cDNA or gDNA.

The sequence was collected from a man aged 55 to 70 with acute or convalescent COVID-19. The sequenced material came from peripheral blood.

The CDR3 bases are TGTGCCAGCAGTTCCGGGACTCTTGGGGAGCTGTTTTTT. Translation gives CASSSGTLGELFF. V is TRBV27 and J is TRBJ2-2; maybe TRBD2 (6 bases). Germline V gene lookup returns CDR1 MNHEY and CDR2 SMNVEV (reference sequence). V dropped 4 bases and J dropped 8 bases, with 11 bases sitting between them. CDR3 length: 13 amino acids.